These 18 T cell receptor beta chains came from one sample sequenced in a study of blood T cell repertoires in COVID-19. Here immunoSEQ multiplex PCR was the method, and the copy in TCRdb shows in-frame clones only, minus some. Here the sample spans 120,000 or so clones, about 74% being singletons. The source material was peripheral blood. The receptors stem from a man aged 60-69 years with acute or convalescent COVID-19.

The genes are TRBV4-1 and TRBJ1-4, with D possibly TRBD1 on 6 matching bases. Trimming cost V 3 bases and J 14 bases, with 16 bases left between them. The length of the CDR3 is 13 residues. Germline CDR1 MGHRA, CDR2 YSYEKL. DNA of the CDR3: TGCGCCAGCAGCCACGTGGGACACTGGGGGCTGTTTTTT. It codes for CASSHVGHWGLFF.

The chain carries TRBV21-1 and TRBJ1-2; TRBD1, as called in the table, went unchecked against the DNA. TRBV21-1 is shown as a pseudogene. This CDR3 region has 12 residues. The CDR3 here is CASRNSRFGYTF. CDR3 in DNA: TGTGCCAGCAGAAACTCCAGGTTTGGCTACACCTTC.

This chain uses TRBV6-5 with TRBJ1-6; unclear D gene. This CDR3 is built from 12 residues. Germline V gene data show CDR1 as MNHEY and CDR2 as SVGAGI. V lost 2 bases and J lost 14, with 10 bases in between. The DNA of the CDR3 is TGTGCCAGCAGTTACCGAGGAGGGTCCCTCCACTTT. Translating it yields CASSYRGGSLHF.

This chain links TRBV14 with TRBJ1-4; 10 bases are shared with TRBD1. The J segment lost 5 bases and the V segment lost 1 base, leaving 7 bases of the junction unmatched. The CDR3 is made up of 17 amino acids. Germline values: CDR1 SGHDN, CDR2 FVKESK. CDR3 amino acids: CASSQALGTGVNEKLFF. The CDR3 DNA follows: TGTGCCAGCAGCCAAGCGTTGGGGACAGGGGTAAATGAAAAACTGTTTTTT.

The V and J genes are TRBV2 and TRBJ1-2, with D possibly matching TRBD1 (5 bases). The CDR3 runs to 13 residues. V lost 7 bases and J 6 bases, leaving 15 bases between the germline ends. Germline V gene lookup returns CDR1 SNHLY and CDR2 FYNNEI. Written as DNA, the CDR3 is TGTGCCAGCACCTTAAGGGGTTCTGATGGCTACACCTTC. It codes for CASTLRGSDGYTF.

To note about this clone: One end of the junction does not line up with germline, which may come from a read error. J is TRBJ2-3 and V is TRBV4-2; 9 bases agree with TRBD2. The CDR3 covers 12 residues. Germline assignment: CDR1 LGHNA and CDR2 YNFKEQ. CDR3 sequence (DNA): TGTGCCAGCAGCCCTACAGCGGGGGGCCCTGTTTTT. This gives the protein CASSPTAGGPVF.

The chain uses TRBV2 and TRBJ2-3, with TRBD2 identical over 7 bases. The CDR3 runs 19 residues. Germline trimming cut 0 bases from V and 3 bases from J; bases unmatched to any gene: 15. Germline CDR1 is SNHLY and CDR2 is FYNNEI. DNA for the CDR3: TGTGCCAGCAGTGAAGCGTCAAGCCATGCGGGAGTGGAGACAGATACGCAGTATTTT. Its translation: CASSEASSHAGVETDTQYF.

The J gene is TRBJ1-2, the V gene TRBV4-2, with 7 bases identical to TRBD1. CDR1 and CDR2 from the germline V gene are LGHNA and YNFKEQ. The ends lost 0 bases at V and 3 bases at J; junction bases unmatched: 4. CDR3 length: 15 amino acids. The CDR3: CASSQDLTGYYGYTF. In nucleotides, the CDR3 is TGTGCCAGCAGCCAAGATCTGACAGGGTACTATGGCTACACCTTC.

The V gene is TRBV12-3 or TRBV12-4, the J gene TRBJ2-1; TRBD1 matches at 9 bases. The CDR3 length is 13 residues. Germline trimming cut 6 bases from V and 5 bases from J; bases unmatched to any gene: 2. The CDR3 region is CASRRQGDNEQFF. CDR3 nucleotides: TGTGCCAGCAGGCGACAGGGGGACAATGAGCAGTTCTTC.

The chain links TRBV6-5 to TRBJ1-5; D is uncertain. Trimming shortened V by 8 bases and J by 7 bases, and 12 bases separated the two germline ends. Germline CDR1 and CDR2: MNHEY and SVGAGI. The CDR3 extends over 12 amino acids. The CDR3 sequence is CASGNAGQPQHF. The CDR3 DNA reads TGTGCCAGCGGCAACGCGGGGCAGCCCCAGCATTTT.

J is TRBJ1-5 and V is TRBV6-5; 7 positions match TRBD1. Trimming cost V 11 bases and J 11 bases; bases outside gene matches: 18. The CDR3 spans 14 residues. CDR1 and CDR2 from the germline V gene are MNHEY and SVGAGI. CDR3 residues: CAASDLQGSQAQHF. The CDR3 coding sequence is TGTGCCGCCTCAGATTTACAGGGGTCCCAGGCCCAGCATTTT.

CDR3 sequence reads: CASSVRTGHGTEAFF. In nucleotides, the CDR3 is TGCGCCAGCAGTGTACGGACAGGGCATGGGACTGAAGCTTTCTTT. This chain joins TRBV10-1 and TRBJ1-1, with 8 bases matching TRBD1. The CDR3 is 15 amino acids. Germline V gives CDR1 WNHNN, CDR2 SYGVQD (reference sequence). V was pared by 4 bases and J by 5 bases, with 9 bases of the junction left unmatched.

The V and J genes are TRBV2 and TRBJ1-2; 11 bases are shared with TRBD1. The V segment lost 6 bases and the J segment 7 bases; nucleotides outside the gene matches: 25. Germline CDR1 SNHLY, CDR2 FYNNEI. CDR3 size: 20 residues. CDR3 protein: CASSWRGTGTGGSSSTGYTF. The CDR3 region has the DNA TGTGCCAGCAGCTGGCGGGGGACGGGGACAGGGGGTTCTTCCTCCACTGGCTACACCTTC.

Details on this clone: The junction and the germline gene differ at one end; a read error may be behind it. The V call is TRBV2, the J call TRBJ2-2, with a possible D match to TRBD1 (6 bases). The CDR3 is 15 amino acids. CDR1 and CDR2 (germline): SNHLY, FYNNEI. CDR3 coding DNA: TGTGCCAGCAGGGAAGGGACACGGAACACCGGGGAGCTGTTTTTT. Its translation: CASREGTRNTGELFF.

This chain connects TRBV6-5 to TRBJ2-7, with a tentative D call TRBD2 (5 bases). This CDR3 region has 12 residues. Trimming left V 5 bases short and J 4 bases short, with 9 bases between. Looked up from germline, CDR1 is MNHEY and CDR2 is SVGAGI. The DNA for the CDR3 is TGTGCCAGCAGTCCTAGACTATACGAGCAGTACTTC. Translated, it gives CASSPRLYEQYF.

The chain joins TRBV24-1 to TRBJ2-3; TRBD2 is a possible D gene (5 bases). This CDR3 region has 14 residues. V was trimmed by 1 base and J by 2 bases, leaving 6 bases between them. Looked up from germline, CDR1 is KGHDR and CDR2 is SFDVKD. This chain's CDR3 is CATSDFGDTDTQYF. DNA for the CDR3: TGTGCCACCAGTGATTTCGGGGACACAGATACGCAGTATTTT.

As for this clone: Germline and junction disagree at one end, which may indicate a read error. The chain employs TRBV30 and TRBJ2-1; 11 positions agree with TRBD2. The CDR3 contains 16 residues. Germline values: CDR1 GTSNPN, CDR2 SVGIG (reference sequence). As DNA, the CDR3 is TGTGCCTGGAGTTCCTATAGCGGGAGGGCCTCTAAAGTCTCGGTCTTC. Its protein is CAWSSYSGRASKVSVF.

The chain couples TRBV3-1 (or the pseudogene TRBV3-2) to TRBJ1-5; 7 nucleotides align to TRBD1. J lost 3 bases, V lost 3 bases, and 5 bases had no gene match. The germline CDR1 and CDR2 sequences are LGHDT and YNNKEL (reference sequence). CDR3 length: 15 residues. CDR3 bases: TGTGCCAGCAGCCACACAGGGGCCGACAATCAGCCCCAGCATTTT. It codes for CASSHTGADNQPQHF.